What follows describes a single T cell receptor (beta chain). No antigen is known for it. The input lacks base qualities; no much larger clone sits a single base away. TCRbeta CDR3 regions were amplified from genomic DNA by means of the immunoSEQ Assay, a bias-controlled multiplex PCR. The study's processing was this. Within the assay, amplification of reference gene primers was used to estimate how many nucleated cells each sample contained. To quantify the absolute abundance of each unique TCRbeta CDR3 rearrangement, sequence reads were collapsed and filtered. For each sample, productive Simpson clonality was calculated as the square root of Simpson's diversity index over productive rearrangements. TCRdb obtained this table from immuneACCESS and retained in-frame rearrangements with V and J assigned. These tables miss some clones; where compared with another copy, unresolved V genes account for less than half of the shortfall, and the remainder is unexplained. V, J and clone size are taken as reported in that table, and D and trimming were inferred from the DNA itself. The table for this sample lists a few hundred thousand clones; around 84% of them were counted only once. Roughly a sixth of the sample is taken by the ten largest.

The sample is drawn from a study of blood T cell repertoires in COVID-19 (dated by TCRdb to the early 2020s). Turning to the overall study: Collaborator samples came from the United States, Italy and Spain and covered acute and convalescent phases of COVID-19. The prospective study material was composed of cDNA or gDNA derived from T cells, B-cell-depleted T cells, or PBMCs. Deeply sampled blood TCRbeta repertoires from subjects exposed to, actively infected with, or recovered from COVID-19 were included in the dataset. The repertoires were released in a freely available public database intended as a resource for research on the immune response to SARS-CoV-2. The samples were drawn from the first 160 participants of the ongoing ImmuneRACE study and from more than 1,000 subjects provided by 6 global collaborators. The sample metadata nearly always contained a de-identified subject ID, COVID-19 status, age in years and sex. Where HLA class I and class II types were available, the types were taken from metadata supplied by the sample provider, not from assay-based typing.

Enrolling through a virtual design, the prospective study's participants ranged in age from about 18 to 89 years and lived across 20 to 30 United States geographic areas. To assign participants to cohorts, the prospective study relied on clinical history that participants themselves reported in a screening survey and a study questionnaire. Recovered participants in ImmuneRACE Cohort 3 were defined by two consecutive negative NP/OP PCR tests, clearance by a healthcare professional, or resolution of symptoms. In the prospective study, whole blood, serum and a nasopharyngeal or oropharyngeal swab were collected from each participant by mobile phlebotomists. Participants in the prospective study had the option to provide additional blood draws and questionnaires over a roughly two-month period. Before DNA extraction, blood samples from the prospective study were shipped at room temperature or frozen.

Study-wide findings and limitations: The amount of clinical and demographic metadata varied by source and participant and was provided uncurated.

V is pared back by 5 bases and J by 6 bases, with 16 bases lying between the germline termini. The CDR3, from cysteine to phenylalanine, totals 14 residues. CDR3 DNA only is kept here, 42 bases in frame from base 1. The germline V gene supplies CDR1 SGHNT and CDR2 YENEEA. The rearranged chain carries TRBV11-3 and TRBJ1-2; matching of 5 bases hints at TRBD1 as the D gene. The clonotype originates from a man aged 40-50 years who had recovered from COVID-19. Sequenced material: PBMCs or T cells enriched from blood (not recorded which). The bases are TGTGCCAGCAGCCCCCGGGGGGGTCGGGATGGCTACACCTTC. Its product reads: CASSPRGGRDGYTF.